This T cell receptor beta chain emerged from a study of Graves' ophthalmopathy and Graves' hyperthyroidism. About the research overall: Peripheral blood was collected at initial diagnosis, before any treatment.

This clonotype was detected ten times or more. The antigen is unknown. RNA transcripts served as template for amplifying TCR beta CDR3 sequences. Second-round multiplex PCR came after first-round RT-PCR with HTBI primers. TCRdb reprocessed the multiplex PCR reads via MiXCR and lists one record per CDR3 protein. The sample consists of 150,000 or so distinct CDR3 sequences, around 40% of them appearing once. It was on clinical symptoms, serum thyroxine, TRAb, thyroid ultrasound and orbital computed tomography that diagnosis relied. The PBMCs originated from more than 8 ml of fresh peripheral blood. General study points: In predicting ophthalmopathy progression, the model reached about 69% sensitivity and 72% to 85% specificity.

The sample taken for sequencing was peripheral blood. The source of this sequence is a man aged 30-40 years with Graves' ophthalmopathy.

The CDR3 DNA sequence: TGCGCCAGCAGCCTAAGACCGTTGGGGGAGACCCAGTACTTC. Protein sequence: CASSLRPLGETQYF. This chain connects TRBV4-1 to TRBJ2-5; D ambiguous. Germline V gene data show CDR1 as MGHRA and CDR2 as YSYEKL. The CDR3 runs 14 residues. Between the trimmed V and J ends, which lost 4 bases and 5 bases, there was a span of 14 bases.